This entry describes one T cell receptor (beta chain). Its cognate antigen has yet to be identified. The input lacks base qualities; no much larger clone sits a single base away. The data were taken from a study of a mutant IDH1 vaccine in newly diagnosed glioma (dated by TCRdb to the early 2020s). The study in broad terms: Across visits V03 through V10, patients got a total of eight vaccinations, given in weeks 1, 3, 5, 7, 11, 15, 19 and 23. Vaccination was initiated 4-6 weeks after radiotherapy alone, or concurrently with temozolomide cycles in the chemotherapy-containing groups. The roughly 34 treated patients were about 60% male and about 38% female, with a mean age of around 40 years. Prior to enrollment, standard therapy consisting of radiotherapy alone, temozolomide alone, or radiochemotherapy with temozolomide had been administered to patients, with the combination being received by most patients. Peripheral blood was collected at six visits: V03 (baseline), V05, V07, V10, V12 and V13. For exploratory analyses, fewer than 30 treated patients had longitudinal TCRB deep sequencing done wherever samples were available. Beyond this particular receptor, the publication reports: Availability determined which PBMC samples were chosen for TCRB deep sequencing. Across multiple MHC alleles, vaccine-induced immune responses were seen in nearly 95% of patients. No apparent relationship was observed between pseudoprogression and alterations in the top peripheral T cell clonotypes detected by TCRB sequencing. The authors stated that sample limitations prevented analyses of patient blood samples from being reproduced.

Receptor libraries were prepared by the immunoSEQ multiplex PCR assay. Following the manufacturer's protocol, the hsTCRB Kit was used to amplify rearranged TCR beta chain sequences. Sequencing of TCRB libraries was carried out on an Illumina MiSeq. The authors' pipeline ran thus. The proprietary platform of the kit vendor was used for demultiplexing, trimming and gene mapping. Sourced from immuneACCESS, this table was stored by TCRdb with only in-frame sequences that have V and J called. A share of the clones is absent; for the studies checked, an unresolved V gene accounts for under half, and the remainder has no known explanation. V and J calls and clone size follow that table, whereas D and trimming were derived from the DNA. The sample table shows fewer than 100,000 clones, and roughly 90% are seen once. The top ten clones comprise under 0.6% of the sample. CDR1 and CDR2 are read off the germline V gene as SGHTA and FQGTGA. The CDR3 goes from the cysteine to the phenylalanine over 11 residues. Only the CDR3 DNA stays, 33 bases, in frame from base 1. The germline ends are 7 bases apart after V is trimmed by 5 bases and J by 8 bases.

The time point label for this specimen denotes: week 5, during vaccination. Every vaccine dose consisted of 300 ug of a 20-mer mutant IDH1 peptide in Montanide, administered subcutaneously together with topical imiquimod. The donors had newly diagnosed IDH1-mutant astrocytomas of WHO grade 3 or 4 that showed loss of nuclear ATRX. The samples were drawn from NOA16, a multicentre, single-arm, open-label phase I trial in Germany that tested a mutant IDH1 peptide vaccine in humans for the first time. Genomic DNA for TCRB sequencing was isolated from EDTA blood with the DNeasy Blood and Tissue Kit. The sample was PBMCs, taken from a glioma patient whose treatment included an IDH1 peptide vaccine. The receptor was derived from a woman aged 50 to 60 with glioma. The chain employs TRBV7-3 and TRBJ2-1, with the D gene not confidently named. The CDR3 region reads CASSENDEQFF. The DNA sequence is given as TGTGCCAGCAGCGAGAACGATGAGCAGTTCTTC.